Presented here are 5 T cell receptor beta chains from one specimen sequenced in a study of blood T cells in healthy people across ages. Sample-barcoded 5' priming and a J-beta primer mix drove a second PCR of 7 to 11 cycles. TCRdb re-called the 5' RACE reads with MiXCR, one entry per CDR3 protein. The data show over 1,500,000 distinct CDR3 sequences, around half seen once. The sample taken for sequencing was blood. These receptors all stem from a woman aged 35 to 49 in good health.

CDR3 sequence reads: CASSRKWTQETQYF. CDR3 nucleotides: TGCGCCAGCAGCCGTAAGTGGACTCAAGAGACCCAGTACTTC. This chain connects TRBV4-3 to TRBJ2-5; tentative D call: TRBD2 (5 bases). V lost 4 bases to trimming and J lost 2 bases, with 11 bases between them. This CDR3 is 14 amino acids long. Germline V gene lookup returns CDR1 LGHNA and CDR2 YSLEER.

In its sample, this clonotype was seen a few times. The chain uses TRBV6-2 or TRBV6-3 and TRBJ2-5; D may be TRBD2 (5 bases). The CDR3 has 14 residues. Deletions cut 6 bases from V and 2 bases from J, with 13 bases between. Germline V gives CDR1 MNHEY, CDR2 SVGEGT. As DNA, the CDR3 is TGTGCCAGCAGGAGTAGGGAGTTTCAAGAGACCCAGTACTTC. Its protein is CASRSREFQETQYF.

The V call is TRBV4-1, the J call TRBJ1-2; 9 positions agree with TRBD1. Trimming at V came to 3 bases and at J to 2 bases, leaving 7 bases not matched to a gene. The CDR3 is 16 amino acids. Germline CDR1 reads MGHRA; CDR2 reads YSYEKL. CDR3 in amino acids: CASSQIGTGSNYGYTF. CDR3 nucleotides: TGCGCCAGCAGCCAGATCGGGACAGGGTCCAACTATGGCTACACCTTC.

This clonotype was detected only a few times. V is TRBV9 and J is TRBJ2-1; no firm D call. This CDR3 contains 16 residues. Germline assignment: CDR1 SGDLS and CDR2 YYNGEE. The V end was cut by 4 bases, the J end by 0 bases, with 14 bases between. DNA for the CDR3: TGTGCCAGCAGCTCGCCCGGGTTAAGCTCCTACAATGAGCAGTTCTTC. It is translated as CASSSPGLSSYNEQFF.

This chain links TRBV20-1 with TRBJ2-1, with a weak D call TRBD2 (6 bases). This CDR3 has 15 amino acids. The V gene's germline CDR1 is DFQATT and CDR2 SNEGSKA (reference sequence). CDR3 sequence (DNA): TGCAGCGTCGGGAAGGGACTGGGGTCCTACAATGAGCAGTTCTTC. The encoded protein is CSVGKGLGSYNEQFF.